This T cell receptor beta chain originates from a study of blood T cell repertoires in COVID-19. Data came from immunoSEQ multiplex PCR; TCRdb stores just in-frame clones and leaves some out. The sample shows about 46,000 clones, around 82% of them seen only once. Germline V lookup: CDR1 SGHTA, CDR2 FQGNSA. Trimming at V came to 1 base and at J to 7 bases, leaving 3 bases not matched to a gene. The CDR3 runs 14 residues. The material sequenced was peripheral blood. V is TRBV7-2 and J is TRBJ1-4; 7 bases line up with TRBD1. The origin of this receptor is an elderly woman with acute or convalescent COVID-19. CDR3 sequence: CASSLEGTAEKLFF. The CDR3 region has the DNA TGTGCCAGCAGCTTAGAGGGGACAGCTGAAAAACTGTTTTTT.